This T cell receptor beta chain was captured in a study of T-cell reconstitution after alpha-beta-depleted transplantation in children. The study's findings and limits: Two months or so post-transplant, alpha-beta T cells reportedly derived from several hundred expanded graft clones. Diversity of TCRbeta at day 60 was high in some patients, arising from surviving recipient T cells and thymic progenitors. Newly produced T cells mostly accounted for T-cell counts and diversity one year post-transplant.

There are 14 residues in the CDR3. Trimming cost V 4 bases and J 9 bases; bases outside gene matches: 6. The germline V gene has CDR1 DFQATT and CDR2 SNEGSKA (reference sequence). Preparing the TCRbeta library involved the use of unique molecular identifiers. TCRdb fed the PCR reads into MiXCR, producing one record per CDR3 protein. The sample carries 530,000 or so distinct CDR3 sequences, more than 20% recorded once. For this clonotype: Its specificity is not known.

The genes are TRBV20-1 and TRBJ1-6; 10 bases map to TRBD1. The input for sequencing was PBMCs, taken before TCRalphabeta/CD19-depleted stem cell transplant. This receptor was taken from a boy under three years old with Wiskott-Aldrich syndrome, due to receive a stem cell transplant. CDR3: CSATQTGGFSPLHF. The CDR3 coding sequence is TGCAGTGCTACCCAGACAGGGGGCTTTTCACCCCTCCACTTT.